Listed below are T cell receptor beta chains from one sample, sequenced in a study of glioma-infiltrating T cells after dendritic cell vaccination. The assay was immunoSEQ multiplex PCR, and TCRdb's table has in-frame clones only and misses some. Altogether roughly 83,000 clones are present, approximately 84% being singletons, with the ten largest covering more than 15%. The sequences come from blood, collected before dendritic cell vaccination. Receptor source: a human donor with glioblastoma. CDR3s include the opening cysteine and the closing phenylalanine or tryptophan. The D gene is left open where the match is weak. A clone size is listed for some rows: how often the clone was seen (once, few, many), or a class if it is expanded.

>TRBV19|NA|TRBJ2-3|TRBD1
TGTGCCAGTAGTATGACCCTCGGACAGGGTCTGGCAGATACGCAGTATTTT
CASSMTLGQGLADTQYF
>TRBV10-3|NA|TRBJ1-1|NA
TGTGCCAGGCCATACAGGGTAAGCACTGAAGCTTTCTTT
CARPYRVSTEAFF
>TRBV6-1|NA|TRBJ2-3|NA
TGTGCCAGCGACCGGGACATCACAGATACGCAGTATTTT
CASDRDITDTQYF
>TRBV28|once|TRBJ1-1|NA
TGTGCCAGCAGTTTTAGCGGAGCTGAAGCTTTCTTT
CASSFSGAEAFF
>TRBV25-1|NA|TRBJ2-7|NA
TGTGCCAGCAGTGCTGGGGACATGGGGTTGTACGAGCAGTACTTC
CASSAGDMGLYEQYF
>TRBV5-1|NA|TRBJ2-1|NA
TGCGCCAGCAGCTTCCAATCTAGCGACAACAATGAGCAGTTCTTC
CASSFQSSDNNEQFF
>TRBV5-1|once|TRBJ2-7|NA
TGCGCCAGCAGCCCCCCCCCGGGACACCCAAATTTAGGGGTCTCCTACGAGCAGTACTTC
CASSPPPGHPNLGVSYEQYF
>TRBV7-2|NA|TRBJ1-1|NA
TGTGCCAGCAGCTTGGCGGCCGGTCAGGAAGCTTTCTTT
CASSLAAGQEAFF
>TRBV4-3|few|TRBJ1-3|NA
TGCGCCAGCAGCCAAGGTGGGGGGGCCTCTGGAAACACCATATATTTT
CASSQGGGASGNTIYF
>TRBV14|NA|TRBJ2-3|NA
TGTGCCAGCAGCCAATATCCAACCGGGACTGCAGTCACAGATACGCAGTATTTT
CASSQYPTGTAVTDTQYF
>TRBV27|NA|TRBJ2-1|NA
TGTGCCAGCAGTTTATCTCCGAGGGGGGGTGAGCAGTTCTTC
CASSLSPRGGEQFF
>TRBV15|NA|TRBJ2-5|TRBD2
TGTGCCACCAGCAGGACTAGCGGGGACGTCGAGACCCAGTACTTC
CATSRTSGDVETQYF
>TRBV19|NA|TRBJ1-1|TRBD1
TGTGCCAGCCTTGACAGGGCCATGAACACTGAAGCTTTCTTT
CASLDRAMNTEAFF